These T cell receptor gamma chains were read from a single sample in a study of Vδ1+ human thymocytes. TCRdb called clones from the multiplex PCR reads again using CATT. The table lists about 36,000 gamma-chain clones, 20% of them singletons. Source material: Vdelta1+ gamma-delta thymocytes from the thymus. These receptors all stem from a girl under three years old who had congenital heart surgery. The CDR3 runs from the conserved cysteine through the conserved F or W. Some rows have no size entry. The others give once, few or many, or a class for an expanded clone.

size: few
J: TRGJ1/TRGJ2
V: TRGV2
CDR3: CATWDGTKNYYKKLF
DNA: TGTGCCACCTGGGACGGGACAAAGAATTATTATAAGAAACTCTTT

size: .
J: TRGJP2
V: TRGV9
CDR3: CALWEDAGGSDWIKTF
DNA: TGTGCCTTGTGGGAAGATGCTGGGGGTAGTGATTGGATCAAGACGTTT

size: .
J: TRGJ1/TRGJ2
V: TRGV2
CDR3: CATWDGTEYKKLF
DNA: TGTGCCACCTGGGACGGAACGGAATATAAGAAACTCTTT

size: few
J: TRGJ1/TRGJ2
V: TRGV4
CDR3: CATWDAPDYKKLF
DNA: TGTGCCACCTGGGACGCCCCCGATTATAAGAAACTCTTT

size: few
J: TRGJ1/TRGJ2
V: TRGV4
CDR3: CATWDYGKLF
DNA: TGTGCCACCTGGGATTATGGGAAACTCTTT

size: .
J: TRGJ1/TRGJ2
V: TRGV8
CDR3: CATWDSPSYYKKLF
DNA: TGTGCCACCTGGGATAGCCCCTCTTATTATAAGAAACTCTTT

size: .
J: TRGJ1/TRGJ2
V: TRGV4
CDR3: CATWDGPRYKKLF
DNA: TGTGCCACCTGGGATGGGCCGAGGTATAAGAAACTCTTT

size: few
J: TRGJ1/TRGJ2
V: TRGV2
CDR3: CATWENRGKLF
DNA: TGTGCCACCTGGGAGAATAGAGGGAAACTCTTT

size: .
J: TRGJ1/TRGJ2
V: TRGV4
CDR3: CATWDGTNYYKKLF
DNA: TGTGCCACCTGGGATGGTACGAATTATTATAAGAAACTCTTT

size: .
J: TRGJP2
V: TRGV4
CDR3: CATAIRGDWIKTF
DNA: TGTGCCACCGCGATACGGGGTGATTGGATCAAGACGTTT

size: few
J: TRGJ1/TRGJ2
V: TRGV3
CDR3: CATWDITLYKKLF
DNA: TGTGCCACCTGGGACATAACGCTTTACAAGAAACTCTTT

size: few
J: TRGJ1/TRGJ2
V: TRGV3
CDR3: CAAWDRQAPLGTGMVPYKKLF
DNA: TGTGCCGCCTGGGACAGGCAGGCTCCACTTGGAACTGGGATGGTCCCCTATAAGAAACTCTTT

size: .
J: TRGJ1/TRGJ2
V: TRGV2
CDR3: CATWDGSPNYKKLF
DNA: TGTGCCACCTGGGACGGGTCTCCTAATTATAAGAAACTCTTT

size: .
J: TRGJ1/TRGJ2
V: TRGV4
CDR3: CATWDPLRKLF
DNA: TGTGCCACCTGGGACCCCCTGCGGAAACTCTTT

size: .
J: TRGJ1/TRGJ2
V: TRGV9
CDR3: CALWEVGYKKLF
DNA: TGTGCCTTGTGGGAAGTAGGATATAAGAAACTCTTT

size: .
J: TRGJP1
V: TRGV8
CDR3: CATWAFTQLYTTGWFTIF
DNA: TGTGCCACCTGGGCATTTACACAACTTTATACCACTGGTTGGTTCACGATATTT

size: .
J: TRGJ1/TRGJ2
V: TRGV2
CDR3: CATWDGLLRYKKLF
DNA: TGTGCCACCTGGGACGGGCTCCTACGGTATAAGAAACTCTTT

size: few
J: TRGJP2
V: TRGV3
CDR3: CATWDSLGNSDWIKTF
DNA: TGTGCCACCTGGGACAGCCTGGGGAATAGTGATTGGATCAAGACGTTT

size: few
J: TRGJ1/TRGJ2
V: TRGV4
CDR3: CATWDLDYYKKLF
DNA: TGTGCCACCTGGGATCTCGATTATTATAAGAAACTCTTT